The entry that follows covers one T cell receptor (beta chain) sequence. Its antigen is unidentified. This CDR3 region has 15 residues. In germline, CDR1 is SNHLY, CDR2 FYNNEI. With 10 bases removed from V and 4 bases from J, the gap between germline ends came to 23 bases. The sample originates from a study of T cell responses to AZD1222 COVID-19 vaccine. Study information: Pooling covered second doses at about 4 or about 12 weeks.

General study points: Variant regions that are unmutated are reportedly the target of nearly half of spike-specific TCRs. Baseline antibody screening turned up just 6 or 7 seropositive AZD1222 recipients. Vaccine-related CD4 TCRs covered spike, predominating at 160-218 and 743-854.

Sequencing was performed with immunoSEQ multiplex PCR; in TCRdb, only in-frame clones are kept and a portion is missing. Among around 130,000 clones listed, under 95% were seen once. The chain couples TRBV2 to TRBJ2-7; tentatively, D is TRBD1 (8 bases). Sequenced here: peripheral blood, sampled on day 0 of AZD1222 vaccination. This TCR derives from an adult in good health. The CDR3 sequence: CATREGGQGGYEQYF. The CDR3 DNA reads as TGTGCCACCAGAGAGGGAGGACAGGGAGGGTACGAGCAGTACTTC.